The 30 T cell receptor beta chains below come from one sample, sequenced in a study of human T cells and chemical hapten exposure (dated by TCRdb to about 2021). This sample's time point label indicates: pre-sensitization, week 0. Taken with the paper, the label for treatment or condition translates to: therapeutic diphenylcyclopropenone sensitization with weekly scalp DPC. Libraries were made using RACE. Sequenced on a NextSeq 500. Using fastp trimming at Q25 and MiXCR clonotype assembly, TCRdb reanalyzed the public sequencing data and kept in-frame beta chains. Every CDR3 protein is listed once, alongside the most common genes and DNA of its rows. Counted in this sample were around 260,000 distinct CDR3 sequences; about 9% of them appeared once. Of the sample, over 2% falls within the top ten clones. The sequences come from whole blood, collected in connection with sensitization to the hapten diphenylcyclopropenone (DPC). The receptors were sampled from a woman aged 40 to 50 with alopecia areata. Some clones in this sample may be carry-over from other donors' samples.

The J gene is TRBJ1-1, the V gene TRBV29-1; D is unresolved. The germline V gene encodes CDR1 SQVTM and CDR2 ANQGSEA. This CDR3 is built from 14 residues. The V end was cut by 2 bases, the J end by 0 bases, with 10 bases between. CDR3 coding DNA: TGCAGCGTTGAACTTTGGGGAGTGAACACTGAAGCTTTCTTT. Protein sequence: CSVELWGVNTEAFF.

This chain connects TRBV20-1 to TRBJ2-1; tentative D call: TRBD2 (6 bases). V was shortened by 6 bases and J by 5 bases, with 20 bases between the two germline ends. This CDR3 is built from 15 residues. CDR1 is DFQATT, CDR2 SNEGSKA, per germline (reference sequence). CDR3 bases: TGCAGTGCCGTGAGGGCTAGCGTCCCGGACAATGAGCAGTTCTTC. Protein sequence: CSAVRASVPDNEQFF.

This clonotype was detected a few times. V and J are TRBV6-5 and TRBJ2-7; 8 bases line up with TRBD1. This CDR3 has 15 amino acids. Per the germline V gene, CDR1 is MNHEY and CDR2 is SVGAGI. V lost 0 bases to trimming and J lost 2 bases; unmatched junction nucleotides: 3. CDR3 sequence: CASSYSLQGAYEQYF. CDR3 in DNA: TGTGCCAGCAGTTACTCTCTACAGGGGGCCTACGAGCAGTACTTC.

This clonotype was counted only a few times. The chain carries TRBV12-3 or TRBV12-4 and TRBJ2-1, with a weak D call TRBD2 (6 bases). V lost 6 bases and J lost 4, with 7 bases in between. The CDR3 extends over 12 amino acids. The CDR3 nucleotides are TGTGCCAGCAGCCGGGGGTACAATGAGCAGTTCTTC. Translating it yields CASSRGYNEQFF.

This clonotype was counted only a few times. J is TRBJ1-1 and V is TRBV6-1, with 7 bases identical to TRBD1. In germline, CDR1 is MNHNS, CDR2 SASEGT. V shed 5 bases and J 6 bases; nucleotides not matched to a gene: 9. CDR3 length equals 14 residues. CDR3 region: CASSRRQGDSEAFF. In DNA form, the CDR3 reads TGTGCCAGCAGTCGCCGACAGGGCGATTCTGAAGCTTTCTTT.

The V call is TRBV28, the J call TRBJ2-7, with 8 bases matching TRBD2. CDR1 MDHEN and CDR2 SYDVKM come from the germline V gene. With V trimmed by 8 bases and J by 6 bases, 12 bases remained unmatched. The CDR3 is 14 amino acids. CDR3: CASLDGGGNFEQYF. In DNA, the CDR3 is TGTGCCAGCCTGGACGGGGGGGGTAACTTCGAGCAGTACTTC.

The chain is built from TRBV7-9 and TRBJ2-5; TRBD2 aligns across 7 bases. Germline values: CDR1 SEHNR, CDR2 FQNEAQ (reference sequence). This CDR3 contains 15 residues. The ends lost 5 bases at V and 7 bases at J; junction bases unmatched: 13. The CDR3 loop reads CASSPTAGDKGTQYF. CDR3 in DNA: TGTGCCAGCAGCCCGACGGCGGGGGATAAGGGGACCCAGTACTTC.

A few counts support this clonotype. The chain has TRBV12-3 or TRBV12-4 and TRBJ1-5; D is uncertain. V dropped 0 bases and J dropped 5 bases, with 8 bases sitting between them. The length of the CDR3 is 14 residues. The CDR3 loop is CASSLARRYQPQHF. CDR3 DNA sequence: TGTGCCAGCAGTTTAGCCAGGCGGTATCAGCCCCAGCATTTT.

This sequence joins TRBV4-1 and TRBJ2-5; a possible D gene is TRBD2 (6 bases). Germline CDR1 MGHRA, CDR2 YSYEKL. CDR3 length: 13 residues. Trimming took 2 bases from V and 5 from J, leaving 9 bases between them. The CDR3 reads CASSQWRGETQYF. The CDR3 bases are TGCGCCAGCAGCCAATGGAGGGGTGAGACCCAGTACTTC.

CDR3 loop: CSAAKREASYNEQFF. CDR3 sequence (DNA): TGCAGTGCTGCTAAACGGGAGGCGTCCTACAATGAGCAGTTCTTC. The rearrangement uses TRBV20-1 and TRBJ2-1; 7 nucleotides align to TRBD2. With 5 bases clipped from V and 1 base from J, the junction kept 8 bases outside the gene matches. The V gene's germline CDR1 is DFQATT and CDR2 SNEGSKA (reference sequence). CDR3 length: 15 amino acids.

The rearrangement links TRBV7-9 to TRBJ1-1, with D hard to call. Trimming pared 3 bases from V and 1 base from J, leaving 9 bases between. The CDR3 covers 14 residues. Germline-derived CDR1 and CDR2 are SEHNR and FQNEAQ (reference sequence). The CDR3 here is CASSFPDANTEAFF. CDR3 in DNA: TGTGCCAGCAGCTTCCCAGATGCGAACACTGAAGCTTTCTTT.

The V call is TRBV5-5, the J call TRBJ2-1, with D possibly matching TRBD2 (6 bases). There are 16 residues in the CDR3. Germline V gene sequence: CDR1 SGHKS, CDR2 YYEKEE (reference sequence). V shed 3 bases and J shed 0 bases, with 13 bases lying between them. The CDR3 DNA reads TGTGCCAGCAGCTCTCCTAGCGCGAGCTCCTACAATGAGCAGTTCTTC. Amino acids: CASSSPSASSYNEQFF.

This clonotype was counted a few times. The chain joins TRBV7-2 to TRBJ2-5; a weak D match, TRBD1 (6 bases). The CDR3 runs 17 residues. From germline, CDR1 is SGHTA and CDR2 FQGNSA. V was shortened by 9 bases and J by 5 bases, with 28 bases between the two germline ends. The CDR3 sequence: CASALIRGLLLEETQYF. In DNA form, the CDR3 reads TGTGCCAGTGCTCTAATCAGGGGTCTGTTGTTGGAGGAGACCCAGTACTTC.

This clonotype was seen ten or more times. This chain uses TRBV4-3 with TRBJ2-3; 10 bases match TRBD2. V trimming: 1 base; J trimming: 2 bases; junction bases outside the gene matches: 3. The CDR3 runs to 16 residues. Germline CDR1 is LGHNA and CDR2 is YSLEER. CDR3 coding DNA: TGCGCCAGCAGCCAAGGAAGCGGGAGGGTCACAGATACGCAGTATTTT. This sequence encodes CASSQGSGRVTDTQYF.

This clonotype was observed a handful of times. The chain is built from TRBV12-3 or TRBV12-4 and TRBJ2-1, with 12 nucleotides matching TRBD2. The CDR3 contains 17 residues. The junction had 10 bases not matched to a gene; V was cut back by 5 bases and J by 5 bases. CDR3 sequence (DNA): TGTGCCAGCAGTCCGACTAGCGGGAGAATGAGGAACAATGAGCAGTTCTTC. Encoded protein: CASSPTSGRMRNNEQFF.

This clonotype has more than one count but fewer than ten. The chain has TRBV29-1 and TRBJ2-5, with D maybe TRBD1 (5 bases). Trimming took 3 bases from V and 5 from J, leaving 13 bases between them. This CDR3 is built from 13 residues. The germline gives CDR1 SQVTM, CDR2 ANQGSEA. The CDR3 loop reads CSVDWTPYETQYF. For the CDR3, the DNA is TGCAGCGTTGATTGGACACCGTACGAGACCCAGTACTTC.

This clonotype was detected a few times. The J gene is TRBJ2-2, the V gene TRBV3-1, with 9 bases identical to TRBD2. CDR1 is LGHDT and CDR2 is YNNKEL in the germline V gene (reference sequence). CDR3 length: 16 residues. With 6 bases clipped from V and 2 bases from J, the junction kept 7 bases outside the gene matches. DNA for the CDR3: TGTGCCAGCAGAACCTCCGGGACTAGCAACACCGGGGAGCTGTTTTTT. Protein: CASRTSGTSNTGELFF.

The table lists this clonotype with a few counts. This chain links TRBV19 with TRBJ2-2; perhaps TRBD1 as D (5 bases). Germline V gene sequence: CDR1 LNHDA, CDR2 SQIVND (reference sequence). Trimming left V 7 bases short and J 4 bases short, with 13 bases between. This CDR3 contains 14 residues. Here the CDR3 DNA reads TGTGCCAGTAATGGCTTGGGGCTCACCGGGGAGCTGTTTTTT. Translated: CASNGLGLTGELFF. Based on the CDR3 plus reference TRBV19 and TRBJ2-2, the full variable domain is DGGITQSPKYLFRKEGQNVTLSCEQNLNHDAMYWYRQDPGQGLRLIYYSQIVNDFQKGDIAEGYSVSREKKESFPLTVTSAQKNPTAFYLCASNGLGLTGELFFGEGSRLTVL.

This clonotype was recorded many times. CDR3 nucleotide sequence: TGTGGCGTATTCTCCTCCGACTTAGGGCAGTTCTTC. It encodes CGVFSSDLGQFF. The chain joins TRBV7-9 to TRBJ2-1; D remains unclear. The V gene's germline CDR1 is SEHNR and CDR2 FQNEAQ (reference sequence). The CDR3 has 12 residues.

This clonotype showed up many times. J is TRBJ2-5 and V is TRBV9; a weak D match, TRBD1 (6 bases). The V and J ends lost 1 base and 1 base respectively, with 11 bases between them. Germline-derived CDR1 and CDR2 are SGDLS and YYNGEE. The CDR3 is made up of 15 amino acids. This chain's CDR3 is CASSVQGFSQETQYF. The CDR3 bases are TGTGCCAGCAGCGTACAGGGGTTCAGCCAAGAGACCCAGTACTTC.

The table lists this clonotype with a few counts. The CDR3 nucleotides are TGTGCCAGCAGTTACCCCGAGAATGAGCAGTTCTTC. Its protein is CASSYPENEQFF. The genes are TRBV6-2 or TRBV6-3 and TRBJ2-1; the D is unclear. V lost 2 bases to trimming and J lost 7 bases, with 6 bases between them. Germline V gene sequence: CDR1 MNHEY, CDR2 SVGEGT. This CDR3 has 12 residues.

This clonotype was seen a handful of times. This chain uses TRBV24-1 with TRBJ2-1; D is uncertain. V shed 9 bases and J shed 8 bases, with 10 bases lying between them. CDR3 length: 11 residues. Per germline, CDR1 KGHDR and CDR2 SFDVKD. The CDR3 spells CATARLDEQFF. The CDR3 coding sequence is TGTGCCACCGCGAGGTTAGATGAGCAGTTCTTC.

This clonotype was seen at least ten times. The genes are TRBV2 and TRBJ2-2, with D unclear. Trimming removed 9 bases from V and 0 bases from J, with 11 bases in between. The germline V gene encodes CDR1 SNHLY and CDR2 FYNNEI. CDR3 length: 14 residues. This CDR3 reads CASRREANTGELFF. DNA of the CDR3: TGTGCCAGTCGGCGAGAGGCGAACACCGGGGAGCTGTTTTTT.

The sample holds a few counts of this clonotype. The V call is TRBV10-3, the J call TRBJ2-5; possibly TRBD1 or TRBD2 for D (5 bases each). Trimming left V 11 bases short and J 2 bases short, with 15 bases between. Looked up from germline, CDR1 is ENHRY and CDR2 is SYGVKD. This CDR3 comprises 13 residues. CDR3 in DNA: TGTGCCGCCCGCCGGGACGAGCAAGAGACCCAGTACTTC. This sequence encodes CAARRDEQETQYF.

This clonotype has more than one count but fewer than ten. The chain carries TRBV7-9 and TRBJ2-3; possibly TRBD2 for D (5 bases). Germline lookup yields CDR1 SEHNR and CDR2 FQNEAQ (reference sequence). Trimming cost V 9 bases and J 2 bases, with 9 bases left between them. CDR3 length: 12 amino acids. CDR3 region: CARSGNTDTQYF. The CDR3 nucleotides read TGTGCCAGGAGCGGCAACACAGATACGCAGTATTTT.

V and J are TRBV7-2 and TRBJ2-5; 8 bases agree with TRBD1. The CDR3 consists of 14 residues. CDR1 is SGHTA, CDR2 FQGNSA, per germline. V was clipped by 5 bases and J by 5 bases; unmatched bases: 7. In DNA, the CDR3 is TGTGCCAGCAGCCCAGGACAGGGTTATGAGACCCAGTACTTC. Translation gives CASSPGQGYETQYF.

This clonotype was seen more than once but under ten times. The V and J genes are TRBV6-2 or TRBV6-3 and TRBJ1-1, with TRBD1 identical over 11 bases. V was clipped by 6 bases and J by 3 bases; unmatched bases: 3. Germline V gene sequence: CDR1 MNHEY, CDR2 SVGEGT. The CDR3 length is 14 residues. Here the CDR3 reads CASRPGQGDTEAFF. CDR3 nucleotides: TGTGCCAGCAGACCGGGACAGGGGGACACTGAAGCTTTCTTT.

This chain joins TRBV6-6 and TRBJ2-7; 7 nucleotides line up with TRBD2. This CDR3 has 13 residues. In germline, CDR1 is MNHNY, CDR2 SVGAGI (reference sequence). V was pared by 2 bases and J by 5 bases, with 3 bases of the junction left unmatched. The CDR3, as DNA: TGTGCCAGCAGTTACGTTCTAGCGGACGAGCAGTACTTC. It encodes CASSYVLADEQYF.

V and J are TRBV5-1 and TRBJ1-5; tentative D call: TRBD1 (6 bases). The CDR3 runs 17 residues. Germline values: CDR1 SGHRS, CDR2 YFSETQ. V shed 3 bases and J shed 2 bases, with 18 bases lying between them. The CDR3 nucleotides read TGCGCCAGCAGCTGGGGACACGTCCTCTCGTGCAATCAGCCCCAGCATTTT. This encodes CASSWGHVLSCNQPQHF.

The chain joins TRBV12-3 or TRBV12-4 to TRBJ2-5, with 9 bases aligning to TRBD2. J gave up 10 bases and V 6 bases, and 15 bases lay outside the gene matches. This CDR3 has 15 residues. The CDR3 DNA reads TGTGCCAGCAGCCCCTCCGGGACTAGCTTAAGGGGCCAGTACTTC. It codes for CASSPSGTSLRGQYF.